This TCR beta chain comes out of a study of shared clonotypes between healthy human individuals (TCRdb year 2020). Some background on the complete study: Three men and a couple of women, aged 18 to 49 years, made up the cohort. For each donor, three plates each were used for CD4 naive and CD4 memory, two plates were used for CD8 naive, and one plate was used for CD8 memory. To estimate repertoire size and how much clonotype sharing occurs between individuals, the study deeply sequenced the blood TCR repertoires of a handful of healthy adults. To increase sequencing depth and limit assay-specific biases, TCR repertoire library preparation and sequencing were carried out by different laboratories using diverse techniques. Each donor's leukapheresis produced roughly between roughly 0.94 and 9.5 billion PBMCs. The study at large found these results: Larger estimated clonotype richness was generally found for naive subsets than for memory subsets. Rarefaction of sorted-subset datasets indicated incomplete sequencing despite the large sequencing depth. Compared with non-shared clonotypes, the clonotypes found in all four sorted-subset donors had higher generation probabilities. Pairwise subsampling indicated that sequencing depth was expected to affect the degree of clonotype sharing among donors. Across a handful of donors, around 5% of naive CD4, approximately 3.5% of naive CD8, 2% to 2.5% of memory CD4, and roughly 0.4% of memory CD8 clonotypes were shared. Sampling was limited to blood, and TCR repertoires in tissue likely differ from TCR repertoires in blood. Because the study included only a small number of donors, the genetic and exposure-history diversity represented was limited.

TCR CDR3 regions were amplified from genomic DNA by multiplex PCR using the deep immunoSEQ assay. Extracted genomic DNA from each cell subset was spread evenly across all wells of several immunoSEQ 96-well plates, with each plate serving as a replicate. For sorted subsets, approximately 0.2 ug of genomic DNA, equivalent to around 30,000 T cell genomes, went into each replicate PCR. Purified libraries were quantified with a Qubit 3.0 fluorometer, sized on a Bioanalyzer 2100, and re-quantified with the KAPA Library Quantification kit. Each immunoSEQ 96-well plate was sequenced on its own single-read 150-cycle Illumina NextSeq 550 flow cell. The source study handled its data this way. The immunoSEQ output contained only junctional sequences without quality scores, so filtering could not match that applied to full-length reads. To assign V/J genes and CDR3, sequences were annotated using PyIR, a Python wrapper for IgBLAST v1.9, with IMGT germline references. Reads were removed for weak V/J assignments (E-value above 1e-6), missing CDR3, stop codons, out-of-frame junctions, or ambiguous translated residues. V3J clonotypes were defined as sequences sharing an identical inferred V gene, J gene, and CDR3 amino acid sequence. The percentage overlap between two repertoires was calculated by dividing the number of shared unique clonotypes by the size of the smaller repertoire. Three approaches were used to assess repertoire richness: RTK rarefaction, the Chao1 estimator, and Recon v2.1 estimates of unobserved clonotypes. Generation probabilities for all TCRbeta clonotypes obtained by the gDNA method from four donors were computed using OLGA. The immuneACCESS repertoire file appears here via TCRdb, limited to in-frame rearrangements. These files lack a portion of the clones; in checked studies, under half of the deficit traces to unresolved V genes, and the cause of the others is not known. The V and J calls and clone size were taken over from that table, and D and trimming were inferred from the DNA. For this sample the table gives more than 1.2 million clones, of which around 98.5% were detected only once. The leading ten clones occupy around 0.38% of the sample.

CDR1 SGHRS and CDR2 YFSETQ are derived from the germline V gene. Trimmed from V: 0 bases; trimmed from J: 11 bases; junction bases lacking a gene match: 7. The CDR3 sequence holds 13 residues, the cysteine and phenylalanine included. Only the CDR3 portion is preserved as DNA: 39 bases, with reading frame beginning at the first base. For this clone: Its antigen is still unknown. Base qualities are missing; no much larger clone stands one base away.

The donors were healthy, HIV-negative adults with no recently reported acute infections or vaccinations. All donors were Caucasian adults living in Nashville, Tennessee, USA. Magnetic negative selection was used to enrich CD4+ T cells, after which naive cells were positively selected on CD45RA and the negative fraction became the memory subset. After blood collection by leukapheresis, PBMCs were isolated using Ficoll-Histopaque density gradient centrifugation and then cryopreserved in the vapor phase of liquid nitrogen. Analytical flow cytometry was used to check the purity and quantity of each magnetically sorted T cell population. Genomic DNA was isolated from each sorted fraction and quantified by UV absorbance on a Nanodrop 2000c.

Specimen: naive CD4+ T cells sorted from blood. What the cell subset or site label conveys for this sample: CD45RA+ positively selected. The sequence is built from TRBV5-1 and TRBJ1-1; TRBD1 aligns with 7 central bases. This receptor was taken from a man aged 25 to 40 in good health. The CDR3 reads as follows: CASSLGQGSGAFF. Here is the DNA: TGCGCCAGCAGCTTGGGACAGGGCAGCGGGGCTTTCTTT.